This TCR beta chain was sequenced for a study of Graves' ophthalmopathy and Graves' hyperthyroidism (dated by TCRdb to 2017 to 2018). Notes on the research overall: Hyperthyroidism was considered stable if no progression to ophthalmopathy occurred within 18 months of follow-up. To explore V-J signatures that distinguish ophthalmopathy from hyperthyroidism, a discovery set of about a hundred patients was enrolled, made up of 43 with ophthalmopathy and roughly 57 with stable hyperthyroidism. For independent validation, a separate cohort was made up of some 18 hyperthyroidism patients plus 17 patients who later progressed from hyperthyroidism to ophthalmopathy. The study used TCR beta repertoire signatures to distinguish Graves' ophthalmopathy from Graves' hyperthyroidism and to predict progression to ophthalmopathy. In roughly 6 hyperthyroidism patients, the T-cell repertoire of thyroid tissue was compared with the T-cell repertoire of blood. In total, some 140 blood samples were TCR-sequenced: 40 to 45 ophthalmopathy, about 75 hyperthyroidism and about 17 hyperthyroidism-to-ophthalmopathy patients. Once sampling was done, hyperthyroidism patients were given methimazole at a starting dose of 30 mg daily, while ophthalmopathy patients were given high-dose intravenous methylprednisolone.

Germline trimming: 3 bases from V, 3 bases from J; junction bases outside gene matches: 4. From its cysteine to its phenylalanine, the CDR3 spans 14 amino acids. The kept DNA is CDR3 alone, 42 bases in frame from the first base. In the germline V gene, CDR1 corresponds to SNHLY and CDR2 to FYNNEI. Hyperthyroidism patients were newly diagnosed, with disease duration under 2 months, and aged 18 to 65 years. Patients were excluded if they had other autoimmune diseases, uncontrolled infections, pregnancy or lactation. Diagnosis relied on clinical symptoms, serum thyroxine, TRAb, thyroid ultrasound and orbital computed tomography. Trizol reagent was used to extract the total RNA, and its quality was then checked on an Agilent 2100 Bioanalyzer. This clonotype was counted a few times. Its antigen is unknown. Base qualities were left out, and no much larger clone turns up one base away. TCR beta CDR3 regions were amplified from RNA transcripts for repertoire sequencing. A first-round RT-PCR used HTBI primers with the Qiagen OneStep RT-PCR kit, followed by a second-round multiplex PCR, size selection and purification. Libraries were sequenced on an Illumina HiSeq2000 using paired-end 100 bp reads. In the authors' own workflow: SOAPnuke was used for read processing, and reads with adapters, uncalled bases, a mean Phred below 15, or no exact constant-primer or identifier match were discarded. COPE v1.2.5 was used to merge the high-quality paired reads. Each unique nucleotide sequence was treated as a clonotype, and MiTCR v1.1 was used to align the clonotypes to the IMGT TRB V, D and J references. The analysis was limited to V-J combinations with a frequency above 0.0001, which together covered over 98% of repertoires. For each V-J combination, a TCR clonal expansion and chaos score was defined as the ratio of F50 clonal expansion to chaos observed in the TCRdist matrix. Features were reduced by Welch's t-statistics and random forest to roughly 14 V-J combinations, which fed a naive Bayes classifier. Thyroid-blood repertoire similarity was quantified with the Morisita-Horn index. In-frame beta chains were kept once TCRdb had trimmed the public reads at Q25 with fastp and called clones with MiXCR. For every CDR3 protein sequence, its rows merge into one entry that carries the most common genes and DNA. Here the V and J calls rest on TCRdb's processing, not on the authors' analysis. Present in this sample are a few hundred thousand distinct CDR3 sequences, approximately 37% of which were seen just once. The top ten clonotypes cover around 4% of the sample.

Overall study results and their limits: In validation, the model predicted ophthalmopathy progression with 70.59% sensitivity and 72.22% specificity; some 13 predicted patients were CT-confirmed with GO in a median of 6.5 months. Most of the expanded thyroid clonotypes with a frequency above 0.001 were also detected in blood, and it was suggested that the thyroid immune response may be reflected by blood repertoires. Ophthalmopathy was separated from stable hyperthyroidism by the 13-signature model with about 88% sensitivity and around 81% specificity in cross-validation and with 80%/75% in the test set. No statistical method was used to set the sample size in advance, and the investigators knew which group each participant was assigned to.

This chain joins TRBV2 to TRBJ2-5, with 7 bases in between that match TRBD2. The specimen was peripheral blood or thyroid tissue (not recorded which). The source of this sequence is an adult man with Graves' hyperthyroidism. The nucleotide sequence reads TGTGCCAGCAGTGAGCTAGCGGCAGAAGAGACCCAGTACTTC. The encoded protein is CASSELAAEETQYF.